This is a list of T cell receptor beta chains from one sample in a study of T cells after somatic rescue of genetic block. Libraries were prepared by immunoSEQ multiplex PCR; TCRdb keeps only in-frame clonotypes and omits some of them. Seen here are 12,000 to 15,000 clones, about two thirds observed once, and the top ten hold 12% to 15%. The source material was peripheral blood mononuclear cells (PBMCs). All receptors come from a boy younger than 18. Both conserved end residues are part of each CDR3. The D gene is left open where the match is weak. Clone size appears in some rows only: once, few, many, or a class for an expanded clone.

cdr3_aa cdr3_nt j_call v_call clone_size d_call
CASSMIGWNEQFF TGTGCCAGTAGTATGATTGGCTGGAATGAGCAGTTCTTC TRBJ2-1 TRBV19 NA NA
CASSYRVGSPLHF TGTGCCAGCAGTTACAGGGTGGGTTCACCCCTCCACTTT TRBJ1-6 TRBV6-5 few NA
CASSRRDRVNEKLFF TGTGCCAGCAGCCGCCGGGACAGGGTTAATGAAAAACTGTTTTTT TRBJ1-4 TRBV7-9 NA TRBD1
CASSPRTSGIIYEQYF TGTGCCAGCAGTCCCCGGACTAGCGGGATTATCTACGAGCAGTACTTC TRBJ2-7 TRBV27 NA TRBD2
CASSLRRQGNSPLHF TGTGCCAGCAGCTTAAGAAGACAGGGGAATTCACCCCTCCACTTT TRBJ1-6 TRBV7-9 few TRBD1
CASSEPTGGTDTQYF TGCGCCAGCAGTGAGCCCACAGGGGGGACAGATACGCAGTATTTT TRBJ2-3 TRBV10-2 medium-sized TRBD1
CASSPPGQGARGNTIYF TGTGCCAGCTCACCTCCGGGACAGGGGGCGCGTGGAAACACCATATATTTT TRBJ1-3 TRBV18 few TRBD1
CASSDRNRVYEQYF TGTGCCAGCAGTGATCGAAACAGGGTTTACGAGCAGTACTTC TRBJ2-7 TRBV6-1 NA NA
CASSLRDSNTEAFF TGTGCCAGCAGCCTCCGGGACAGCAACACTGAAGCTTTCTTT TRBJ1-1 TRBV7-9 NA TRBD1
CASSLDSGRYTDTQYF TGCGCCAGCAGCTTGGATAGCGGGAGGTACACAGATACGCAGTATTTT TRBJ2-3 TRBV5-1 once TRBD2
CASSGSGTRPDTQYF TGTGCCAGCAGTGGTTCCGGGACTAGGCCAGATACGCAGTATTTT TRBJ2-3 TRBV6-1 NA TRBD2
CAISGTNYNEQFF TGTGCCATTTCCGGGACTAATTACAATGAGCAGTTCTTC TRBJ2-1 TRBV10-3 NA TRBD2
CASSGQGVQPQHF TGTGCCAGTAGTGGACAGGGGGTCCAGCCCCAGCATTTT TRBJ1-5 TRBV19 few TRBD1
CSASPTKTQYF TGCAGTGCTAGCCCAACGAAGACCCAGTACTTC TRBJ2-5 TRBV20-1 NA NA
CASSLGPTSGRTDTQYF TGTGCCAGCAGCTTAGGCCCGACTAGCGGGAGGACAGATACGCAGTATTTT TRBJ2-3 TRBV13 NA TRBD2
CSADTANTGELFF TGCAGCGCTGACACCGCGAACACCGGGGAGCTGTTTTTT TRBJ2-2 TRBV29-1 NA NA
CASSLAQGSAFF TGCGCCAGCAGCTTAGCACAGGGTTCAGCTTTCTTT TRBJ1-1 TRBV5-1 few NA
CASRYRPVGQGTGELFF TGCGCCAGCAGGTACCGACCCGTGGGACAGGGGACCGGGGAGCTGTTTTTT TRBJ2-2 TRBV10-1 NA TRBD1
CASSVEGSLILTDTQYF TGTGCCAGCAGCGTAGAAGGGTCTTTAATCCTAACAGATACGCAGTATTTT TRBJ2-3 TRBV9 once NA
CARSGGGEQYF TGTGCTAGGTCAGGGGGCGGTGAGCAGTACTTC TRBJ2-7 TRBV7-7 NA TRBD1
CASREGFYEQYF TGTGCCAGCAGGGAGGGGTTTTACGAGCAGTACTTC TRBJ2-7 TRBV6-1 NA NA
CASSARLAGGRGEQYF TGTGCCAGCAGTGCCCGACTAGCGGGAGGGCGTGGCGAGCAGTACTTC TRBJ2-7 TRBV6-1 NA TRBD2
CASIQGHPLVLSGANVLTF TGTGCCAGTATTCAGGGACATCCCTTGGTCCTCTCTGGGGCCAACGTCCTGACTTTC TRBJ2-6 TRBV19 NA NA
CASSSRGGRIYEQYF TGTGCCAGTAGTTCCCGGGGCGGGAGGATCTACGAGCAGTACTTC TRBJ2-7 TRBV19 NA TRBD2
CASSFSNRGLNTGELFF TGTGCCAGCAGTTTCTCGAACAGGGGGCTGAACACCGGGGAGCTGTTTTTT TRBJ2-2 TRBV28 NA TRBD1
CASSLGWVTDTQYF TGTGCCAGCAGCTTAGGTTGGGTCACAGATACGCAGTATTTT TRBJ2-3 TRBV7-9 NA NA
CASSPGNTIYF TGTGCCAGCAGCCCTGGGAACACCATATATTTT TRBJ1-3 TRBV7-8 NA NA
CASTLLVGGFQGTGELFF TGTGCCAGCACCCTACTAGTGGGGGGCTTCCAGGGCACCGGGGAGCTGTTTTTT TRBJ2-2 TRBV27 NA NA
CASSLDPGSNQPQHF TGCGCCAGCAGCTTGGATCCCGGTAGCAATCAGCCCCAGCATTTT TRBJ1-5 TRBV5-1 NA NA
CASSQDSGSEKLFF TGTGCCAGCAGCCAAGATAGTGGTAGTGAAAAACTGTTTTTT TRBJ1-4 TRBV14 medium-sized NA
CASSGLAGENYNEQFF TGTGCCAGCAGTGGACTAGCGGGAGAAAACTACAATGAGCAGTTCTTC TRBJ2-1 TRBV6-1 NA TRBD2
CASSEEAGGPHEQYF TGTGCCAGCAGTGAAGAAGCGGGGGGGCCCCACGAGCAGTACTTC TRBJ2-7 TRBV2 NA TRBD2
CASSIVRGELGQGKNTGELFF TGTGCCAGTAGTATAGTAAGAGGTGAGCTAGGACAGGGGAAGAACACCGGGGAGCTGTTTTTT TRBJ2-2 TRBV19 NA TRBD1
CASSPGGSPYNSPLHF TGTGCCAGCAGTCCAGGGGGTAGTCCCTATAATTCACCCCTCCACTTT TRBJ1-6 TRBV28 NA TRBD1
CASSIWDRAKDEQYF TGTGCCAGTAGTATATGGGACAGGGCGAAGGACGAGCAGTACTTC TRBJ2-7 TRBV19 few TRBD1
CASSFSSGSKDEQFF TGCGCCAGCAGCTTTTCTAGCGGGAGTAAAGATGAGCAGTTCTTC TRBJ2-1 TRBV5-1 NA TRBD2
CASRSEVLYEQYF TGTGCCAGCAGATCAGAGGTGCTTTACGAGCAGTACTTC TRBJ2-7 TRBV6-1 few NA
CASSPTQGAEKFF TGTGCCAGCAGCCCGACACAGGGGGCGGAGAAGTTCTTC TRBJ2-1 TRBV7-2 NA TRBD1
CATYPPGTGVNEQYF TGTGCCACCTACCCTCCCGGGACAGGGGTGAACGAGCAGTACTTC TRBJ2-7 TRBV10-3 few TRBD1
CSVLDPLGAKNIQYF TGCAGCGTCCTCGACCCTCTAGGGGCCAAAAACATTCAGTACTTC TRBJ2-4 TRBV29-1 NA NA
CASSHQGLDTQYF TGCGCCAGCAGCCACCAGGGCCTAGATACGCAGTATTTT TRBJ2-3 TRBV4-1 few NA
CASSDPRTDTQYF TGTGCCAGCAGTGACCCCAGAACAGATACGCAGTATTTT TRBJ2-3 TRBV2 few NA
CASSRDRGAGELFF TGTGCCAGCAGCCGGGACAGGGGAGCCGGGGAGCTGTTTTTT TRBJ2-2 TRBV7-7 NA TRBD1